These 23 T cell receptor beta chains were all obtained from the same sample, sequenced in a study of blood T cell repertoires in COVID-19. Sequenced by immunoSEQ multiplex PCR; TCRdb stores in-frame clones only, minus some. The sample has about 220,000 clones; over 60% are singletons. Material for sequencing was peripheral blood. These receptors were collected from a woman in her seventies with acute or convalescent COVID-19.

V is TRBV5-6 and J is TRBJ2-3; TRBD2 aligns across 13 bases. V was clipped by 3 bases and J by 3 bases; unmatched bases: 10. This CDR3 contains 18 residues. From germline, CDR1 is SGHDT and CDR2 YYEEEE. The CDR3, as DNA: TGTGCCAGCAGCTCTCCAAGACTAGCGGGGGGATGGACAGATACGCAGTATTTT. Translated, it gives CASSSPRLAGGWTDTQYF. Drawing the rest from reference TRBV5-6 and TRBJ2-3, the complete variable domain is DAGVTQSPTHLIKTRGQQVTLRCSPKSGHDTVSWYQQALGQGPQFIFQYYEEEERQRGNFPDRFSGHQFPNYSSELNVNALLLGDSALYLCASSSPRLAGGWTDTQYFGPGTRLTVL.

V and J are TRBV19 and TRBJ1-6; D may be TRBD1 (6 bases). The germline V gene encodes CDR1 LNHDA and CDR2 SQIVND (reference sequence). V dropped 1 base and J dropped 7 bases, with 8 bases sitting between them. There are 14 residues in the CDR3. As DNA, the CDR3 is TGTGCCAGTAGTATAGTCGGACAGAATTCACCCCTCCACTTT. It specifies CASSIVGQNSPLHF.

The gene calls are TRBV2 and TRBJ1-6; 8 positions match TRBD1. The CDR3 has 14 residues. V lost 6 bases and J lost 9; bases outside the gene matches: 7. Germline lookup yields CDR1 SNHLY and CDR2 FYNNEI. CDR3 residues: CASRGQGESSPLHF. The CDR3 coding sequence is TGTGCCAGCAGAGGACAGGGTGAGAGTTCACCCCTCCACTTT.

The V call is TRBV4-1, the J call TRBJ1-2, with D perhaps matching TRBD1 (5 bases). In germline, CDR1 is MGHRA, CDR2 YSYEKL. V lost 2 bases and J 5 bases, leaving 15 bases between the germline ends. The CDR3 totals 15 residues. The CDR3 protein is CASSQTGTPGYGYTF. The CDR3 bases are TGCGCCAGCAGCCAAACCGGGACTCCTGGATATGGCTACACCTTC.

The rearrangement joins TRBV6-5 to TRBJ2-1; TRBD1 might be the D (5 bases). Germline CDR1 MNHEY, CDR2 SVGAGI. This CDR3 region has 15 residues. V gave up 4 bases and J gave up 0 bases, with 10 bases separating them. The CDR3: CASSSQGSSYNEQFF. For the CDR3, the DNA is TGTGCCAGCAGTTCCCAGGGAAGCTCCTACAATGAGCAGTTCTTC.

V gene TRBV10-3 combines with J gene TRBJ1-2, with D possibly TRBD1 on 5 matching bases. Deletions cut 9 bases from V and 0 bases from J, with 17 bases between. The germline CDR1 and CDR2 sequences are ENHRY and SYGVKD. This CDR3 contains 15 residues. CDR3: CAILDSDSPNYGYTF. Written as DNA, the CDR3 is TGTGCCATTCTAGACAGCGATTCTCCTAACTATGGCTACACCTTC.

The rearrangement uses TRBV7-3 and TRBJ2-2; D is ambiguous. The CDR3 sequence is 13 residues long. Germline V gives CDR1 SGHTA, CDR2 FQGTGA. The germline V and J ends were trimmed by 4 bases and 4 bases, with 7 bases remaining between them. The CDR3 DNA reads as TGTGCCAGCAGCTCTTCCTCCACCGGGGAGCTGTTTTTT. Translating gives CASSSSSTGELFF.

The chain combines TRBV19 with TRBJ2-2; D is undetermined. Germline values: CDR1 LNHDA, CDR2 SQIVND (reference sequence). With 7 bases removed from V and 6 bases from J, the gap between germline ends came to 12 bases. The CDR3 sequence is 13 residues long. DNA of the CDR3: TGTGCCAGTAACCCTAGTCGGGCCGGGGAGCTGTTTTTT. Protein: CASNPSRAGELFF. The full variable domain, its missing parts supplied by reference TRBV19 and TRBJ2-2, is DGGITQSPKYLFRKEGQNVTLSCEQNLNHDAMYWYRQDPGQGLRLIYYSQIVNDFQKGDIAEGYSVSREKKESFPLTVTSAQKNPTAFYLCASNPSRAGELFFGEGSRLTVL.

The chain has TRBV18 and TRBJ1-2; no reliable D call. V lost 2 bases and J lost 3, with 13 bases in between. This CDR3 spans 15 amino acids. CDR1 is KGHSH and CDR2 is LQKENI in the germline V gene. The CDR3 bases are TGTGCCAGCTCACCAGAGTCAGTTCTAGACTATGGCTACACCTTC. This sequence encodes CASSPESVLDYGYTF.

The chain has TRBV6-5 and TRBJ1-1; tentatively, D is TRBD1 (6 bases). Germline CDR1 reads MNHEY; CDR2 reads SVGAGI. The CDR3 is 15 residues long. V dropped 10 bases and J dropped 0 bases, with 18 bases sitting between them. The CDR3 region is CAIPQGHSMNTEAFF. In nucleotides, the CDR3 is TGTGCCATACCACAGGGCCACTCAATGAACACTGAAGCTTTCTTT.

V and J are TRBV19 and TRBJ2-3; 7 bases fit TRBD1. The CDR3 length is 17 residues. Germline V lookup: CDR1 LNHDA, CDR2 SQIVND (reference sequence). V dropped 5 bases and J dropped 0; count of bases not matched to a gene: 11. CDR3 DNA: TGTGCCAGTAGTCAAATCAGACAGGGAGCAAGCACAGATACGCAGTATTTT. Amino acids: CASSQIRQGASTDTQYF.

The chain combines TRBV2 with TRBJ1-6, with 9 bases fitting TRBD1. The CDR3 has 14 residues. J lost 7 bases, V lost 7 bases, and 5 bases had no gene match. Germline loops: CDR1 SNHLY, CDR2 FYNNEI. CDR3 loop: CASIPTGGNSPLHF. DNA for the CDR3: TGTGCCAGCATTCCGACAGGGGGAAATTCACCCCTCCACTTT.

This clone has only one observation. This sequence joins TRBV4-1 and TRBJ2-5; maybe TRBD2 (5 bases). The CDR3 totals 21 residues. Trimming pared 1 base from V and 0 bases from J, leaving 27 bases between. Germline V gene sequence: CDR1 MGHRA, CDR2 YSYEKL. CDR3 sequence: CASSQVSGLVLAPRYQETQYF. The CDR3 nucleotides are TGCGCCAGCAGCCAAGTGTCCGGGTTGGTTCTAGCTCCGAGATACCAAGAGACCCAGTACTTC.

J is TRBJ1-1 and V is TRBV11-2; D is undetermined. Trimming took off 3 bases at V and 3 bases at J, with 8 bases between the two ends. Germline CDR1 SGHAT, CDR2 FQNNGV. CDR3 length equals 13 residues. CDR3 sequence reads: CASSLQEDTEAFF. In DNA, the CDR3 is TGTGCCAGCAGCTTGCAGGAGGACACTGAAGCTTTCTTT.

V usage is TRBV19 and J usage is TRBJ2-1; D is unresolved. V lost 5 bases, J lost 2 bases, and 10 bases lay in between. The CDR3 is made up of 14 amino acids. From germline, CDR1 is LNHDA and CDR2 SQIVND (reference sequence). CDR3 sequence reads: CASSPPGAYNEQFF. CDR3 nucleotide sequence: TGTGCCAGTAGTCCCCCCGGAGCCTACAATGAGCAGTTCTTC.

This chain links TRBV3-1 (or the pseudogene TRBV3-2) with TRBJ2-7; TRBD2 agrees at 7 bases. Germline V gives CDR1 LGHDT, CDR2 YNNKEL (reference sequence). The junction had 11 bases not matched to a gene; V was cut back by 7 bases and J by 2 bases. The CDR3 loop spans 15 amino acids. The DNA for the CDR3 is TGTGCCAGCAACCTTCACGTGGGGGGGACCTACGAGCAGTACGTC. Protein: CASNLHVGGTYEQYV.

The rearrangement joins TRBV6-5 to TRBJ1-1; D not resolved. Germline CDR1 is MNHEY and CDR2 is SVGAGI. The length of the CDR3 is 14 residues. V was pared by 6 bases and J by 1 base, with 12 bases between. DNA for the CDR3: TGTGCCAGCAGAGCCCTACAGACGAACACTGAAGCTTTCTTT. It is translated as CASRALQTNTEAFF.

The J gene is TRBJ2-3, the V gene TRBV7-6; 7 positions match TRBD1. Trimming at V came to 4 bases and at J to 0 bases, leaving 7 bases not matched to a gene. Germline CDR1 SGHVS, CDR2 FNYEAQ. The CDR3 covers 16 residues. CDR3 sequence (DNA): TGTGCCAGCAGCTCCAGGCCGGGACAGAGCACAGATACGCAGTATTTT. This sequence encodes CASSSRPGQSTDTQYF.

The sample holds a few counts of this clone. V and J are TRBV6-5 and TRBJ2-6; 7 bases align to TRBD1. The CDR3 consists of 14 residues. Germline CDR1 MNHEY, CDR2 SVGAGI. The trim removed 10 bases at V and 2 bases at J, leaving 5 bases unmatched. CDR3 region: CAILQGTGANVLTF. For the CDR3, the DNA is TGTGCCATACTACAGGGGACTGGGGCCAACGTCCTGACTTTC.

This sequence joins TRBV10-3 and TRBJ2-5; weak D call: TRBD1 (7 bases). This CDR3 has 14 residues. Deletions cut 0 bases from V and 4 bases from J, with 9 bases between. CDR1 ENHRY and CDR2 SYGVKD come from the germline V gene. The CDR3 loop is CAISESQGGETQYF. The CDR3 nucleotides read TGTGCCATCAGTGAGTCTCAGGGGGGAGAGACCCAGTACTTC.

The chain links TRBV11-2 to TRBJ2-5; 9 bases line up with TRBD1. Trimming removed 5 bases from V and 5 bases from J; junction bases left unmatched: 6. Germline V lookup: CDR1 SGHAT, CDR2 FQNNGV. The CDR3 totals 14 residues. CDR3 nucleotide sequence: TGTGCCAGCAGCACCTTGGACAGGGGTGAGACCCAGTACTTC. As protein: CASSTLDRGETQYF. The full variable domain, completed using reference TRBV11-2 and TRBJ2-5, is EAGVAQSPRYKIIEKRQSVAFWCNPISGHATLYWYQQILGQGPKLLIQFQNNGVVDDSQLPKDRFSAERLKGVDSTLKIQPAKLEDSAVYLCASSTLDRGETQYFGPGTRLLVL.

Only a few counts were recorded for this clone. The chain combines TRBV5-4 with TRBJ2-3; a possible D gene is TRBD2 (5 bases). Germline CDR1 and CDR2: SGHNT and YYREEE (reference sequence). Trimming left V 4 bases short and J 5 bases short, with 11 bases between. There are 13 residues in the CDR3. CDR3 nucleotide sequence: TGTGCCAGCAGCGTGAGCGGCGGAGATACGCAGTATTTT. Its protein product is CASSVSGGDTQYF.

The V and J genes are TRBV28 and TRBJ2-4, with 10 bases lining up with TRBD1. The CDR3 runs to 14 residues. CDR1 and CDR2 from the germline V gene are MDHEN and SYDVKM. V dropped 5 bases and J dropped 9; count of bases not matched to a gene: 7. The CDR3 region is CASSPGQGGGIQYF. The DNA for the CDR3 is TGTGCCAGCAGTCCCGGACAGGGGGGTGGCATTCAGTACTTC. The full variable domain, its missing parts supplied by reference TRBV28 and TRBJ2-4, is DVKVTQSSRYLVKRTGEKVFLECVQDMDHENMFWYRQDPGLGLRLIYFSYDVKMKEKGDIPEGYSVSREKKERFSLILESASTNQTSMYLCASSPGQGGGIQYFGAGTRLSVL.